One T cell receptor beta chain is described in this entry. This CDR3 spans 13 amino acids. Trimming removed 1 base at V and 7 bases at J, with 10 bases between. Looked up from germline, CDR1 is SGHAT and CDR2 is FQNNGV. This specimen comes from a study of technical replicates of blood from a handful of donors. Assay used: immunoSEQ multiplex PCR; TCRdb lists only in-frame clones, some missing. Among 70,000 to 95,000 clones, approximately 94% were seen once, and the ten largest hold 0.26%. The TCR comes from a human donor in good health. The sequencing sample was made of T cells isolated from PBMCs. The chain carries TRBV11-2 and TRBJ1-1, with D hard to call. CDR3 coding DNA: TGTGCCAGCAGCTTAGCAGGACGGGATGAAGCTTTCTTT. This gives the protein CASSLAGRDEAFF.